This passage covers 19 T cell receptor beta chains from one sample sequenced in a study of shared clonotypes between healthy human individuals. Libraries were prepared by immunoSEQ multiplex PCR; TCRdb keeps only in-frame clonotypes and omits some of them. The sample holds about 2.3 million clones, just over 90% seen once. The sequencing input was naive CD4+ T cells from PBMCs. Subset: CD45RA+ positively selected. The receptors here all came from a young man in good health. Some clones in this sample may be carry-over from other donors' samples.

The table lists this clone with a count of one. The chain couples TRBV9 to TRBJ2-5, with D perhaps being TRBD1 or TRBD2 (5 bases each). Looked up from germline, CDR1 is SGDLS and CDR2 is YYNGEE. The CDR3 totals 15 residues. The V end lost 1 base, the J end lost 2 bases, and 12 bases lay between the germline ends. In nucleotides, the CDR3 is TGTGCCAGCAGCGTATTGGGGACCGTACAAGAGACCCAGTACTTC. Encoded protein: CASSVLGTVQETQYF.

CDR3 in DNA: TGTGCCAGCAGTTACGAGAGGACCGACTTTTACGAGCAGTACTTC. Translated: CASSYERTDFYEQYF. This chain links TRBV6-6 with TRBJ2-7; D remains ambiguous. The V gene's germline CDR1 is MNHNY and CDR2 SVGAGI (reference sequence). Trimming pared 2 bases from V and 4 bases from J, leaving 15 bases between. The CDR3 contains 15 residues.

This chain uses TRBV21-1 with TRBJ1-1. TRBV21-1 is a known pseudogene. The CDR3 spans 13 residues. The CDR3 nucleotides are TGTGCCAGCAGCTCGGGACTTCTTAACGGAGCTTTCTTT. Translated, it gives CASSSGLLNGAFF.

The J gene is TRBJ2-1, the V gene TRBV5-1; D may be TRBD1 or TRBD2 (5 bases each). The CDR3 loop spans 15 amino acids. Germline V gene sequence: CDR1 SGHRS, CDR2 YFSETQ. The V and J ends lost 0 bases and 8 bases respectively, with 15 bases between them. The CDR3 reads CASSLGARGADEQFF. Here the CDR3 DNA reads TGCGCCAGCAGCTTGGGGGCTAGAGGGGCCGATGAGCAGTTCTTC.

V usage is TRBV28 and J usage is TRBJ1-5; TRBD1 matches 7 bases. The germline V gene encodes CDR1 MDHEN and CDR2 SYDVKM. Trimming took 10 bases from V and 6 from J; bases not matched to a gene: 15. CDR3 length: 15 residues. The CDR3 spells CATNPPDRASQPQHF. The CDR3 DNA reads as TGTGCCACCAATCCCCCCGACAGGGCAAGTCAGCCCCAGCATTTT.

The CDR3 spells CASSLEAGQRRYEQYF. The CDR3 nucleotides read TGTGCCAGCAGTTTGGAAGCTGGTCAAAGGCGTTACGAGCAGTACTTC. This chain links TRBV28 with TRBJ2-7; D is uncertain. Trimming pared 3 bases from V and 4 bases from J, leaving 19 bases between. CDR1 and CDR2 from the germline V gene are MDHEN and SYDVKM. CDR3 length: 16 amino acids. Based on the CDR3 plus reference TRBV28 and TRBJ2-7, the full variable domain is DVKVTQSSRYLVKRTGEKVFLECVQDMDHENMFWYRQDPGLGLRLIYFSYDVKMKEKGDIPEGYSVSREKKERFSLILESASTNQTSMYLCASSLEAGQRRYEQYFGPGTRLTVT.

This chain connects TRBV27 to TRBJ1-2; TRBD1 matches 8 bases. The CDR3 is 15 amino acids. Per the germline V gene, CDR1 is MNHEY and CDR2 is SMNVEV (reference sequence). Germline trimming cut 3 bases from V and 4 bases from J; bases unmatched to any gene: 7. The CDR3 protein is CASSFRTGITYGYTF. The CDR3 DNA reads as TGTGCCAGCAGTTTCAGGACAGGGATTACCTATGGCTACACCTTC.

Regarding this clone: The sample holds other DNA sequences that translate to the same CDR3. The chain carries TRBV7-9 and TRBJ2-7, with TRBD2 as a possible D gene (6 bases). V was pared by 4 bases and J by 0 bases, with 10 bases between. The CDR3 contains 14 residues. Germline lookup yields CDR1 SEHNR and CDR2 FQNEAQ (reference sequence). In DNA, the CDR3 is TGTGCCAGCAGCTCGGGACTCGACTCCTACGAGCAGTACTTC. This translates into CASSSGLDSYEQYF.

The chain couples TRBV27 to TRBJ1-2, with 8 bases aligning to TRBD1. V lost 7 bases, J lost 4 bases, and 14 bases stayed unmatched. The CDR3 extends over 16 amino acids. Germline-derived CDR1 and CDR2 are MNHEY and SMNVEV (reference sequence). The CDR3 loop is CASKPYSRDRRYGYTF. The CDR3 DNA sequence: TGTGCCAGCAAACCTTACTCCCGGGACAGGCGCTATGGCTACACCTTC.

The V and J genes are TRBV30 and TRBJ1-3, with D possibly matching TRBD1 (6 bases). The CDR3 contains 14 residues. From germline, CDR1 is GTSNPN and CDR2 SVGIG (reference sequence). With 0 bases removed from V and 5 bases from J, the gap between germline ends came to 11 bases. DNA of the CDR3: TGTGCCTGGAGTGTGGTAGGGGGAAGAAACACCATATATTTT. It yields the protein CAWSVVGGRNTIYF.

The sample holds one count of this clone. This CDR3 reads CASSLDPHQETQYF. CDR3 sequence (DNA): TGCGCCAGCAGTTTAGATCCACACCAAGAGACCCAGTACTTC. The V call is TRBV5-1, the J call TRBJ2-5, with unresolved D. CDR1 and CDR2 (germline): SGHRS, YFSETQ. The CDR3 has 14 residues. V was shortened by 5 bases and J by 0 bases, with 11 bases between the two germline ends.

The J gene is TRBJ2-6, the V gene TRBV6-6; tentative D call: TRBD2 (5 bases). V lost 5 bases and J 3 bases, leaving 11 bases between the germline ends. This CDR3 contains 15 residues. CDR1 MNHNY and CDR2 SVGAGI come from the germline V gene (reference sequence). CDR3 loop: CASSLQRGGANVLTF. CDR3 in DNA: TGTGCCAGCAGTCTCCAACGGGGTGGGGCCAACGTCCTGACTTTC.

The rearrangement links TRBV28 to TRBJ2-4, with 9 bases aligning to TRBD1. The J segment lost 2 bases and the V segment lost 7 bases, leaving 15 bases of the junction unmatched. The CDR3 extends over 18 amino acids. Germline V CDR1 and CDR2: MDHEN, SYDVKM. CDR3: CASTSPSGTGSPKNIQYF. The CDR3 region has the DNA TGTGCCAGCACTTCCCCGTCCGGGACAGGGAGTCCCAAAAACATTCAGTACTTC.

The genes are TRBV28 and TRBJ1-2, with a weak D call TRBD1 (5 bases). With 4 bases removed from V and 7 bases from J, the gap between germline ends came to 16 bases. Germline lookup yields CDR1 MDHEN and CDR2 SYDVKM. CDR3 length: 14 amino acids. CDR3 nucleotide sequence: TGTGCCAGCAGTTCCGGAGCGACAGTGCTTGGCTACACCTTC. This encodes CASSSGATVLGYTF.

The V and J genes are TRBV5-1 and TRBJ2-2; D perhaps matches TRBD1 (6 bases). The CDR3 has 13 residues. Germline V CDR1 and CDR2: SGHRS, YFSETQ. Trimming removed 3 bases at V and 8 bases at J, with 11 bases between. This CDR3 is CASSSQDRGELFF. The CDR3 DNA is TGCGCCAGCAGCTCCCAAGACAGGGGGGAGCTGTTTTTT.

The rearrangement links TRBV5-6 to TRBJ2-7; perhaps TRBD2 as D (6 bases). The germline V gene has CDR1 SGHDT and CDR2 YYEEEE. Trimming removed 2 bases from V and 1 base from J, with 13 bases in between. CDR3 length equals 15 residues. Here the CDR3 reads CASSLSGGLSYEQYF. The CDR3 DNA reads TGTGCCAGCAGCTTATCTGGGGGGTTATCCTACGAGCAGTACTTC.

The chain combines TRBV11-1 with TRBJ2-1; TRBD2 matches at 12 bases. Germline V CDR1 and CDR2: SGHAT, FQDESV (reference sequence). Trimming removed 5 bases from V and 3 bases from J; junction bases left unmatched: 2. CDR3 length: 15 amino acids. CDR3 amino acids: CASSRTSGNYNEQFF. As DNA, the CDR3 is TGTGCCAGCAGCCGGACTAGCGGGAACTACAATGAGCAGTTCTTC. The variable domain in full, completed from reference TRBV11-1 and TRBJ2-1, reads EAEVAQSPRYKITEKSQAVAFWCDPISGHATLYWYRQILGQGPELLVQFQDESVVDDSQLPKDRFSAERLKGVDSTLKIQPAELGDSAMYLCASSRTSGNYNEQFFGPGTRLTVL.

The CDR3 DNA reads TGCGCCAGCAGCTTGTCTAGCGGGAGCCCAGATACGCAGTATTTT. Encoded protein: CASSLSSGSPDTQYF. The V gene is TRBV5-1, the J gene TRBJ2-3; 10 bases line up with TRBD2. Germline V CDR1 and CDR2: SGHRS, YFSETQ. V shed 1 base and J 4 bases; nucleotides not matched to a gene: 3. The length of the CDR3 is 15 residues.

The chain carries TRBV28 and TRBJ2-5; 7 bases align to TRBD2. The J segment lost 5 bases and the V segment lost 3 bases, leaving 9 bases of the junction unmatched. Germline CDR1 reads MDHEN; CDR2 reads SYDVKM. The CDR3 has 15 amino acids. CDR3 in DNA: TGTGCCAGCAGTTTTTCCAGCGGGATGGTGGAGACCCAGTACTTC. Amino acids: CASSFSSGMVETQYF.